Listed below are T cell receptor beta chains from one sample, sequenced in a study of blood T cells in healthy people across ages. One entry per CDR3 protein, called by TCRdb with MiXCR from the 5' RACE reads. Among hundreds of thousands of distinct CDR3 sequences, approximately 49% were seen once, and the ten largest hold roughly 13%. Sequenced input: blood. The receptors originated from a man aged 25-45 years in good health. The CDR3 runs from the conserved cysteine through the conserved F or W. Fields, in order: J gene, D gene, CDR3 length, clone size, V gene, CDR3 DNA, CDR3 protein. D genes are given only for firm matches. The listing skips clone size in some rows; elsewhere it reads once, few, many or a size class.

j_call: TRBJ1-1
d_call: TRBD1
cdr3_length: 14
clone_size: .
v_call: TRBV10-3
cdr3_nt: TGTGCCATCTGCCCAGGGGGCCGGTACACTGAAGCTTTCTTT
cdr3_aa: CAICPGGRYTEAFF

j_call: TRBJ1-1
d_call: .
cdr3_length: 11
clone_size: .
v_call: TRBV27
cdr3_nt: TGTGCCAGCGGAAGGGCTCCCAAAGCTTTCTTT
cdr3_aa: CASGRAPKAFF

j_call: TRBJ2-7
d_call: TRBD1
cdr3_length: 12
clone_size: few
v_call: TRBV29-1
cdr3_nt: TGCAGCGTTGTAGTCAGGGGGTCCGAGCAGTACTTC
cdr3_aa: CSVVVRGSEQYF

j_call: TRBJ2-1
d_call: TRBD1
cdr3_length: 14
clone_size: few
v_call: TRBV4-1
cdr3_nt: TGCGCCAGCAGCCCGCGACAGGGGGATAATGAGCAGTTCTTC
cdr3_aa: CASSPRQGDNEQFF

j_call: TRBJ2-5
d_call: .
cdr3_length: 15
clone_size: few
v_call: TRBV20-1
cdr3_nt: TGCAGTGCCCCAGAACCCCACCGGGACTTGGAGACCCAGTACTTC
cdr3_aa: CSAPEPHRDLETQYF

j_call: TRBJ2-1
d_call: TRBD2
cdr3_length: 13
clone_size: .
v_call: TRBV12-5
cdr3_nt: TGTGCTAGTGGTGCCCGGACTAGCAGTGAGCAGTTCTTC
cdr3_aa: CASGARTSSEQFF

j_call: TRBJ2-2
d_call: .
cdr3_length: 15
clone_size: .
v_call: TRBV12-3/TRBV12-4
cdr3_nt: TGTGCCAGCAGCCCCGATGGGGGCCACACCGGGGAGCTGTTTTTT
cdr3_aa: CASSPDGGHTGELFF

j_call: TRBJ1-1
d_call: TRBD1
cdr3_length: 14
clone_size: .
v_call: TRBV7-2
cdr3_nt: TGTGCCAGCAGCTGGACAGGGGCTACCTTTGAAGCTTTCTTT
cdr3_aa: CASSWTGATFEAFF

j_call: TRBJ2-7
d_call: .
cdr3_length: 14
clone_size: few
v_call: TRBV5-1
cdr3_nt: TGCGCCAGCAGCTATACAGCGGGTTCCTACGAGCAGTACTTC
cdr3_aa: CASSYTAGSYEQYF

j_call: TRBJ2-3
d_call: .
cdr3_length: 16
clone_size: .
v_call: TRBV7-9
cdr3_nt: TGTGCCAGCAGCTCCATCACAGGGAAAGGCACAGATACGCAGTATTTT
cdr3_aa: CASSSITGKGTDTQYF

j_call: TRBJ2-3
d_call: TRBD2
cdr3_length: 13
clone_size: .
v_call: TRBV20-1
cdr3_nt: TGCAGTGCTAGAGCGGGGGGGACAGATACGCAGTATTTT
cdr3_aa: CSARAGGTDTQYF

j_call: TRBJ2-1
d_call: .
cdr3_length: 13
clone_size: .
v_call: TRBV29-1
cdr3_nt: TGCAGCGTTGAAAGAGCACCTAACAATGAGCAGTTCTTC
cdr3_aa: CSVERAPNNEQFF

j_call: TRBJ1-2
d_call: TRBD1
cdr3_length: 14
clone_size: few
v_call: TRBV6-6
cdr3_nt: TGTGCCAGCAGTTATACAGGGGAGGACTATGGCTACACCTTC
cdr3_aa: CASSYTGEDYGYTF

j_call: TRBJ1-2
d_call: .
cdr3_length: 13
clone_size: .
v_call: TRBV6-1
cdr3_nt: TGTGCCAGCAGTGTCGGGACAATCTATGGCTACACCTTC
cdr3_aa: CASSVGTIYGYTF

j_call: TRBJ2-1
d_call: .
cdr3_length: 15
clone_size: .
v_call: TRBV5-1
cdr3_nt: TGCGCCAGCAGCTTGGAAGCCAGTTTCGGCGATGAGCAGTTCTTC
cdr3_aa: CASSLEASFGDEQFF

j_call: TRBJ2-5
d_call: TRBD1
cdr3_length: 15
clone_size: once
v_call: TRBV20-1
cdr3_nt: TGCAGTGCTAGAAGAGGGCCAGGGGGTCCAGAGACCCAGTACTTC
cdr3_aa: CSARRGPGGPETQYF

j_call: TRBJ2-1
d_call: .
cdr3_length: 14
clone_size: .
v_call: TRBV3-1
cdr3_nt: TGTGCCAGCAGCCACCGGGGGAATTACAATGAGCAGTTCTTC
cdr3_aa: CASSHRGNYNEQFF

j_call: TRBJ2-7
d_call: .
cdr3_length: 15
clone_size: .
v_call: TRBV3-1
cdr3_nt: TGTGCCAGCAGCCCACCCGACAGGGACTTTGGGGAGCAGTACTTC
cdr3_aa: CASSPPDRDFGEQYF

j_call: TRBJ2-7
d_call: .
cdr3_length: 11
clone_size: .
v_call: TRBV5-1
cdr3_nt: TGCGCCAGCAGGGTGAAGGGCGAGCAGTACTTC
cdr3_aa: CASRVKGEQYF

j_call: TRBJ2-3
d_call: .
cdr3_length: 15
clone_size: many
v_call: TRBV24-1
cdr3_nt: TGTGCCACCTCGCATAAAGTTGGCAACACAGATACGCAGTATTTT
cdr3_aa: CATSHKVGNTDTQYF

j_call: TRBJ2-1
d_call: .
cdr3_length: 15
clone_size: once
v_call: TRBV5-1
cdr3_nt: TGCGCCAGCAGCTTGAGTTCCGGTAGTGGGAATGAGCAGTTCTTC
cdr3_aa: CASSLSSGSGNEQFF

j_call: TRBJ2-3
d_call: .
cdr3_length: 18
clone_size: .
v_call: TRBV6-5
cdr3_nt: TGTGCCAGCAGTCTACGACCCCCGCGGGGGCTTAGCACAGATACGCAGTATTTT
cdr3_aa: CASSLRPPRGLSTDTQYF

j_call: TRBJ2-6
d_call: TRBD2
cdr3_length: 18
clone_size: .
v_call: TRBV2
cdr3_nt: TGTGCCAGCAGTGTTGAGGGGACTAGGTGGTCTGGGGCCAACGTCCTGACTTTC
cdr3_aa: CASSVEGTRWSGANVLTF

j_call: TRBJ2-3
d_call: .
cdr3_length: 13
clone_size: many
v_call: TRBV20-1
cdr3_nt: TGCAGTGCTAGAGTCGGAGGGGCAGATACGCAGTATTTT
cdr3_aa: CSARVGGADTQYF

j_call: TRBJ2-7
d_call: TRBD1
cdr3_length: 15
clone_size: few
v_call: TRBV7-2
cdr3_nt: TGTGCCAGCAGCCAACAGGGGACACGGTTAATCGAGCAGTACTTC
cdr3_aa: CASSQQGTRLIEQYF

j_call: TRBJ2-3
d_call: TRBD1
cdr3_length: 15
clone_size: few
v_call: TRBV5-1
cdr3_nt: TGCGCCAGCAGCTTGGCGGGACAGGGGTCGGATACGCAGTATTTT
cdr3_aa: CASSLAGQGSDTQYF

j_call: TRBJ2-3
d_call: TRBD2
cdr3_length: 17
clone_size: .
v_call: TRBV11-2
cdr3_nt: TGTGCCAGCAGCACCTGGACTAGCGGGCTCCGCACAGATACGCAGTATTTT
cdr3_aa: CASSTWTSGLRTDTQYF

j_call: TRBJ2-3
d_call: .
cdr3_length: 14
clone_size: .
v_call: TRBV29-1
cdr3_nt: TGCAGCGTTGTACAACCCCTGCTCGCAGATACGCAGTATTTT
cdr3_aa: CSVVQPLLADTQYF

j_call: TRBJ1-5
d_call: TRBD1
cdr3_length: 15
clone_size: .
v_call: TRBV7-9
cdr3_nt: TGTGCCAGCAGCTGGGGACAGGGGGTTCATCAGCCCCAGCATTTT
cdr3_aa: CASSWGQGVHQPQHF

j_call: TRBJ2-1
d_call: .
cdr3_length: 15
clone_size: .
v_call: TRBV7-2
cdr3_nt: TGTGCCAGCAGCTTCGTGGAGGGGCCCTACAATGAGCAGTTCTTC
cdr3_aa: CASSFVEGPYNEQFF

j_call: TRBJ2-1
d_call: TRBD2
cdr3_length: 20
clone_size: .
v_call: TRBV20-1
cdr3_nt: TGCAGTGCTATGGGTAGGTCTGTAGCGGGGGCCCGCTCCCACTACAATGAGCAGTTCTTC
cdr3_aa: CSAMGRSVAGARSHYNEQFF